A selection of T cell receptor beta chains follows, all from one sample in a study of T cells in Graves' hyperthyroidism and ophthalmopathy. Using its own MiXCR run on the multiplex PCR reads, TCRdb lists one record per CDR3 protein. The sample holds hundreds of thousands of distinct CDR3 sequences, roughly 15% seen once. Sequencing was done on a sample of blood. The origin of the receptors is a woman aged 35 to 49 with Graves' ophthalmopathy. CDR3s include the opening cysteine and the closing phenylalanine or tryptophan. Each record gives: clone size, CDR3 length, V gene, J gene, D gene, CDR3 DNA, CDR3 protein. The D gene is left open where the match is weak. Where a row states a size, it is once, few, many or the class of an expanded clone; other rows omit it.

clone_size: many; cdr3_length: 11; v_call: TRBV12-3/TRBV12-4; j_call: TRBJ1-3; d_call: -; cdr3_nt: TGTGCCAGCGGGACGGGAAACACCATATATTTT; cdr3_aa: CASGTGNTIYF
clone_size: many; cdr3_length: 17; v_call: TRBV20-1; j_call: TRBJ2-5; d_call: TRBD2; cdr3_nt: TGCAGTGCTAGGACCCTGCCCCCGGGGTGCGGGAGGGAGACCCAGTACTTC; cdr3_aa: CSARTLPPGCGRETQYF
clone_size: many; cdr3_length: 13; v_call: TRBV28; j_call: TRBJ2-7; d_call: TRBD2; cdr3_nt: TGTGCCAGCAAGACTAGCGGGAGCTACGAGCAGTACTTC; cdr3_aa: CASKTSGSYEQYF
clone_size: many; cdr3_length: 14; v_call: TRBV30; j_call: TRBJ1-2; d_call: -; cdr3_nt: TGTGCCTGGAACCGGCAGGGTAGGTCGGATGGCTACACCTTC; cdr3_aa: CAWNRQGRSDGYTF
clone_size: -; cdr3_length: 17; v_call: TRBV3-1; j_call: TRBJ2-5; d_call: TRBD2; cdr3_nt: TGTGCCAGCAGCCGGAAGGGACTAGCGGAAGAAATCGGAGCCCAGTACTTC; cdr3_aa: CASSRKGLAEEIGAQYF
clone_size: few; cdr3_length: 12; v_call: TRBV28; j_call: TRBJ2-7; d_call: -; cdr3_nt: TGTGCCAGCAGTATCCAGTGGTACGAGCAGTACTTC; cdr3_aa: CASSIQWYEQYF
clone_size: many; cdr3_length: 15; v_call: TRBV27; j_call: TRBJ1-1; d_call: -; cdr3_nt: TGTGCCAGCAGACATCCGGGACACCTGAACACTGAAGCTTTCTTT; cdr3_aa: CASRHPGHLNTEAFF
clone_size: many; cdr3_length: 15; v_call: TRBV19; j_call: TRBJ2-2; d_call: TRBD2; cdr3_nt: TGTGCCAGTAACGGAGCGGGAGGGATGGCCGGGGAGCTGTTTTTT; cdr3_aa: CASNGAGGMAGELFF
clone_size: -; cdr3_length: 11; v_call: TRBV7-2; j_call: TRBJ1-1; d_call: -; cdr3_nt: TGTGCCAGCAGTTCTTTCGAATCAGCTTTCTTT; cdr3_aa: CASSSFESAFF
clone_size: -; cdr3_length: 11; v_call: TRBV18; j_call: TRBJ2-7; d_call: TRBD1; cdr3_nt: TGTGCCACGTCACAGGGGCACGAGCAGTACTTC; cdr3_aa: CATSQGHEQYF
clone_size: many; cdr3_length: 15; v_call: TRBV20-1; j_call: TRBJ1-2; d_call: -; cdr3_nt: TGCAGTGCTAGAGATTGGGCAGGGAAGGGGTATGGCTACACCTTC; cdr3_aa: CSARDWAGKGYGYTF
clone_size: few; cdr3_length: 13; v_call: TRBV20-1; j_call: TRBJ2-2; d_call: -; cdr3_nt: TGCAGTGCCCCCGCCAGCGGATCCGGGGAGCTGTTTTTT; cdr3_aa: CSAPASGSGELFF
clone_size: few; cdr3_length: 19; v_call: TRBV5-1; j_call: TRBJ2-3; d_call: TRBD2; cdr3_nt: TGCGCCAGCAGCAGACGACTAGCGGGAGGGCCTATCGTCACAGATACGCAGTATTTT; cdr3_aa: CASSRRLAGGPIVTDTQYF